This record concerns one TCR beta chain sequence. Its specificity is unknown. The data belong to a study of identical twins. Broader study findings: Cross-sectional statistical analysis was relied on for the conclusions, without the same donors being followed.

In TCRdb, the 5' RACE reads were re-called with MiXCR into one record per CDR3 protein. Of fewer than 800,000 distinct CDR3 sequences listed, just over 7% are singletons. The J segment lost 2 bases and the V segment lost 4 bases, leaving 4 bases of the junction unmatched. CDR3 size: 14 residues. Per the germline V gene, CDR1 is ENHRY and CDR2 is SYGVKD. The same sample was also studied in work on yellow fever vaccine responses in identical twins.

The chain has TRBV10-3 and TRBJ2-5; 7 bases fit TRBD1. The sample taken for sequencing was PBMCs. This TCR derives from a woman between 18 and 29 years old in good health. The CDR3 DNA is TGTGCCATCAGTGGCCTACAGGGGCAAGAGACCCAGTACTTC. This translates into CAISGLQGQETQYF.